This T cell receptor beta chain was identified in a study of metastatic and nonmetastatic thyroid tumors. Overall study context: Repertoires from malignant and benign thyroid patients were compared across blood and tumor or nodule tissue.

This clone was found many times. The target antigen is unknown. There are 13 residues in the CDR3. The V end lost 4 bases, the J end lost 5 bases, and 11 bases lay between the germline ends. Germline V CDR1 and CDR2: MNHEY, SMNVEV (reference sequence). Nobody among the patients had been given any treatment before thyroid surgery. Authors' methods: The authors used CDR3 differences across clinicopathological groups to build a distant-metastasis classifier for papillary thyroid cancer. TCRdb reprocessed the PCR reads using MiXCR. The V and J calls, along with clone size, are taken from TCRdb and not from the paper's own processing. The table shows fewer than 25,000 clones, with 15% to 20% occurring only once. Study-level results: Versus benign nodules, malignant thyroid tumors reportedly had significantly higher TCR beta diversity, in blood and tumor.

The sequenced sample was blood. The rearrangement joins TRBV27 to TRBJ1-2; D unclear. The clonotype originates from a male donor with papillary thyroid cancer or a benign thyroid nodule (not recorded which). Some clones in this sample may be carry-over from other donors' samples. The CDR3 region is CASSSDGSYGYTF. The CDR3 region has the DNA TGTGCCAGCAGTTCGGACGGATCTTATGGCTACACCTTC.